The 7 T cell receptor beta chains in this list originate from one sample, sequenced in a study of OX40 agonist ivuxolimab in advanced cancers. The data were produced by immunoSEQ multiplex PCR, yet TCRdb's version contains in-frame clones alone and is incomplete. Seen here are roughly 95,000 clones, about nine tenths observed once, and the top ten hold 1.5% to 2.5%. The material sequenced was CD4+ or CD8+ T cells sorted from blood, taken in a trial of the OX40 agonist ivuxolimab. The receptors were gathered from an adult with an advanced solid tumor such as melanoma, head and neck, liver or kidney cancer.

The chain uses TRBV29-1 and TRBJ2-5; unclear D gene. Germline V gene sequence: CDR1 SQVTM, CDR2 ANQGSEA. V was clipped by 6 bases and J by 4 bases, with 6 bases between them. The CDR3 runs 10 residues. The CDR3 DNA reads TGCAGCGTGACCGTAGAGACCCAGTACTTC. This encodes CSVTVETQYF.

This clone appeared a single time. The chain carries TRBV7-8 and TRBJ1-1, with 8 positions matching TRBD1. V gave up 5 bases and J gave up 6 bases; unmatched junction bases: 8. Per germline, CDR1 SGHVS and CDR2 FQNEAQ. The CDR3 consists of 14 residues. The CDR3 region has the DNA TGTGCCAGCAGCGTCGACAGGGGATGGTCTGAAGCTTTCTTT. Protein product: CASSVDRGWSEAFF.

This clone was observed once. The V and J genes are TRBV29-1 and TRBJ2-5, with D perhaps matching TRBD1 (6 bases). The CDR3 is 13 amino acids. Trimming took off 6 bases at V and 4 bases at J, with 15 bases between the two ends. Germline CDR1 reads SQVTM; CDR2 reads ANQGSEA. The CDR3 DNA reads TGCAGCGTCGCAGGGGATGGGGGAGAGACCCAGTACTTC. Protein: CSVAGDGGETQYF. Looking up the rest from reference TRBV29-1 and TRBJ2-5 gives the full variable domain: SAVISQKPSRDICQRGTSLTIQCQVDSQVTMMFWYRQQPGQSLTLIATANQGSEATYESGFVIDKFPISRPNLTFSTLTVSNMSPEDSSIYLCSVAGDGGETQYFGPGTRLLVL.

This clone was observed a handful of times. The V gene is TRBV28, the J gene TRBJ1-2, with 7 positions matching TRBD1. With V trimmed by 6 bases and J by 5 bases, 12 bases remained unmatched. The length of the CDR3 is 15 residues. Germline V gene sequence: CDR1 MDHEN, CDR2 SYDVKM. DNA for the CDR3: TGTGCCAGCAGCTCCCCCTCCGGGACAGCGTATGGCTACACCTTC. It encodes CASSSPSGTAYGYTF.

This clone showed up just a few times. The genes are TRBV5-6 and TRBJ2-1; 11 bases are a match to TRBD2. CDR3 length: 17 amino acids. With V trimmed by 4 bases and J by 4 bases, 10 bases remained unmatched. Germline V lookup: CDR1 SGHDT, CDR2 YYEEEE. DNA of the CDR3: TGTGCCAGCAGCGCCCGACTGCTAGCGGGGGGTTACAATGAGCAGTTCTTC. Translation: CASSARLLAGGYNEQFF.

The chain has TRBV6-5 and TRBJ2-3, with D uncertain. The germline gives CDR1 MNHEY, CDR2 SVGAGI. Trimming took off 7 bases at V and 3 bases at J, with 14 bases between the two ends. CDR3 length: 14 amino acids. CDR3 nucleotides: TGTGCCAGCAAAACAAAACCCACAACAGATACGCAGTATTTT. It codes for CASKTKPTTDTQYF.

This rearrangement joins TRBV7-9 to TRBJ1-3; D is unresolved. V dropped 6 bases and J dropped 0 bases, with 18 bases sitting between them. CDR1 SEHNR and CDR2 FQNEAQ come from the germline V gene (reference sequence). The CDR3 is 17 amino acids. The CDR3 DNA follows: TGTGCCAGCAGTACGTCCCAGCCAGGAGACTCTGGAAACACCATATATTTT. Its translation is CASSTSQPGDSGNTIYF.